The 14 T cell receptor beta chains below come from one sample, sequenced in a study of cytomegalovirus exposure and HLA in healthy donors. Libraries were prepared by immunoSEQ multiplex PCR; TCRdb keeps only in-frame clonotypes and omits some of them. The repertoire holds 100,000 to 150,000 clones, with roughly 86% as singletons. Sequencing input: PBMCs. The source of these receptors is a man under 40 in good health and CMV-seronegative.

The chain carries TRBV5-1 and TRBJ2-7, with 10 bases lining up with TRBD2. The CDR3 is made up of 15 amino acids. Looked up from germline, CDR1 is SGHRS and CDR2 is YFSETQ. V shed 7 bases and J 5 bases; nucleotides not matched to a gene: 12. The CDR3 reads CASRRLAGVYDEQYF. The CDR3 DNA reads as TGCGCCAGCCGGCGGCTAGCGGGAGTATACGACGAGCAGTACTTC.

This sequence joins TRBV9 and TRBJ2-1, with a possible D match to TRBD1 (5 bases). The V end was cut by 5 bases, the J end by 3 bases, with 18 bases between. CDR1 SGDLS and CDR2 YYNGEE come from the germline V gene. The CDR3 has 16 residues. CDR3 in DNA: TGTGCCAGCAGAATAGACAGTTGGGTACTCTACAATGAGCAGTTCTTC. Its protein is CASRIDSWVLYNEQFF.

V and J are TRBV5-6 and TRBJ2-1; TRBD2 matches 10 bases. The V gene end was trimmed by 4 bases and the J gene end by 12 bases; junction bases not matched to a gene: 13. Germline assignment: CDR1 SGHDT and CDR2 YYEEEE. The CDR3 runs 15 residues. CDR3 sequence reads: CASSKGLAAVAGQFF. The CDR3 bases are TGTGCCAGCAGCAAAGGACTAGCGGCGGTGGCAGGGCAGTTCTTC.

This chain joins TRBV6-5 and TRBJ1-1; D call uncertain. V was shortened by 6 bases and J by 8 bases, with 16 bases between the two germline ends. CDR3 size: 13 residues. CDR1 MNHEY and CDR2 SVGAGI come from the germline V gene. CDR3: CASSRGRLGEAFF. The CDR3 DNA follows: TGTGCCAGCAGCCGAGGGAGGCTAGGGGAAGCTTTCTTT.

CDR3 loop: CASREGESTEAFF. As DNA, the CDR3 is TGTGCCAGCAGAGAGGGGGAGAGCACTGAAGCTTTCTTT. The rearrangement joins TRBV6-1 to TRBJ1-1, with D tentatively TRBD1 (6 bases). The germline V gene has CDR1 MNHNS and CDR2 SASEGT. This CDR3 region has 13 residues. V shed 6 bases and J shed 4 bases, with 12 bases lying between them.

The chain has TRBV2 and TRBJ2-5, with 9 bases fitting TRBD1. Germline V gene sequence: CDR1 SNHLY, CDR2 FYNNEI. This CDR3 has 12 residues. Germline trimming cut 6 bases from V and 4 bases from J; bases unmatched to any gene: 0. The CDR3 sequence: CASRTGGETQYF. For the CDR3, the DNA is TGTGCCAGCAGGACAGGGGGAGAGACCCAGTACTTC.

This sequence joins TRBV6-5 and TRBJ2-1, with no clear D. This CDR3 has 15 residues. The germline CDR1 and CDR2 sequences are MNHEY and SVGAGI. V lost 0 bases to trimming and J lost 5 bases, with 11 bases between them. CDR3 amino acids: CASSYSTRQDNEQFF. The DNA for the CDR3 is TGTGCCAGCAGTTACTCGACCCGGCAGGACAATGAGCAGTTCTTC.

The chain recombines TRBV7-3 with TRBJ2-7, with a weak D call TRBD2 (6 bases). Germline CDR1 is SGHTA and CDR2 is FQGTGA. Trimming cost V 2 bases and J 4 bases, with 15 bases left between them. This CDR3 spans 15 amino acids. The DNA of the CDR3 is TGTGCCAGCAGCTTATATCTCGGGAGTGATTACGAGCAGTACTTC. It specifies CASSLYLGSDYEQYF. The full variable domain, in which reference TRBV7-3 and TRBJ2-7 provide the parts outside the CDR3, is GAGVSQTPSNKVTEKGKYVELRCDPISGHTALYWYRQSLGQGPEFLIYFQGTGAADDSGLPNDRFFAVRPEGSVSTLKIQRTERGDSAVYLCASSLYLGSDYEQYFGPGTRLTVT.

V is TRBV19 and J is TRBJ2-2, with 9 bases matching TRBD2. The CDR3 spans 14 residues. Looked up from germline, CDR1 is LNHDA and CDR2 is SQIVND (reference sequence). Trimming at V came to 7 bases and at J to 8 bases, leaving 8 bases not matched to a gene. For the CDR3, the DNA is TGTGCCAGTACTGTAGCGGGAGTTTCAGGGGAGCTGTTTTTT. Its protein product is CASTVAGVSGELFF.

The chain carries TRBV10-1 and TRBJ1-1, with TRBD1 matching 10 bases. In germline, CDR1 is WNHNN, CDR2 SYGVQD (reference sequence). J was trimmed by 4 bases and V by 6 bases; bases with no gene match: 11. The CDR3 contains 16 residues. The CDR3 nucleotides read TGCGCCAGCAGCCCAGGACAGGGGGAAGCCGGCACTGAAGCTTTCTTT. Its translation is CASSPGQGEAGTEAFF.

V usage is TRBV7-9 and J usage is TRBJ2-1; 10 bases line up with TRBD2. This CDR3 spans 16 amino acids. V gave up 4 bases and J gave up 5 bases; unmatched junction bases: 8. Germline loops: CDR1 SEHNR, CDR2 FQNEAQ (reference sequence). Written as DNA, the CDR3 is TGTGCCAGCAGCTCATATAGCGGGAGGACTGACAATGAGCAGTTCTTC. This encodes CASSSYSGRTDNEQFF.

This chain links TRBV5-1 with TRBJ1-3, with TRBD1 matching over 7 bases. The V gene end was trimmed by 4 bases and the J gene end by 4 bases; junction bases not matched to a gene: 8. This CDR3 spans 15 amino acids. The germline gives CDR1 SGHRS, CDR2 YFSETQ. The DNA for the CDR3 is TGCGCCAGCAGCACAGCCGGGACAGCAGGAAACACCATATATTTT. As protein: CASSTAGTAGNTIYF.

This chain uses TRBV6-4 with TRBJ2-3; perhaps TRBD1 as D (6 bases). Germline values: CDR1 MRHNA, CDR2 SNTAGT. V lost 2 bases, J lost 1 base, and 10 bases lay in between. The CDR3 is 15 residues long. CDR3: CASSDQPGGTDTQYF. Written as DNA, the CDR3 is TGTGCCAGCAGTGACCAACCAGGGGGCACAGATACGCAGTATTTT.

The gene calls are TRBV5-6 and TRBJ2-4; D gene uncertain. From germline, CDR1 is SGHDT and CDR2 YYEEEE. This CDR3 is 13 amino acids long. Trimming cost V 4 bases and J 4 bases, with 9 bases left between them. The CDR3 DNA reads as TGTGCCAGCAGCCGATCAGCGAAAAACATTCAGTACTTC. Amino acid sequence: CASSRSAKNIQYF.